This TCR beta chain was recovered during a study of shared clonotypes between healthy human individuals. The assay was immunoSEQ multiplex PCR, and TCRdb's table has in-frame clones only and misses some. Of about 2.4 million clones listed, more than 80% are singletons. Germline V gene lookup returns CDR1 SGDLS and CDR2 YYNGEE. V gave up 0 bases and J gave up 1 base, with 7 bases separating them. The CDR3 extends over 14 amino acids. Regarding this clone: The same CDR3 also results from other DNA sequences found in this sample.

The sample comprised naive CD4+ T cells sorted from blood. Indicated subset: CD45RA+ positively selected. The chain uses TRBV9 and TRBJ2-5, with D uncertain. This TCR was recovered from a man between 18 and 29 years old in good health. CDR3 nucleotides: TGTGCCAGCAGCGTAGGTGGCCCCCAAGAGACCCAGTACTTC. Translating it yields CASSVGGPQETQYF. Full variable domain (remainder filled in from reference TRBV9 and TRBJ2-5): DSGVTQTPKHLITATGQRVTLRCSPRSGDLSVYWYQQSLDQGLQFLIQYYNGEERAKGNILERFSAQQFPDLHSELNLSSLELGDSALYFCASSVGGPQETQYFGPGTRLLVL.